One sample yielded the 20 T cell receptor beta chains listed below, sequenced in a study of OX40 agonist ivuxolimab in advanced cancers. Produced via immunoSEQ multiplex PCR; TCRdb's table is partial and in-frame only. The sample lists 60,000 to 75,000 clones; around 90% were seen once. The material sequenced was CD4+ or CD8+ T cells sorted from blood, taken in a trial of the OX40 agonist ivuxolimab. The receptors originated from an adult with an advanced solid tumor such as melanoma, head and neck, liver or kidney cancer.

This clone was detected a few times. V is TRBV2 and J is TRBJ1-2; 11 bases align to TRBD1. The V segment lost 5 bases and the J segment 7 bases; nucleotides outside the gene matches: 6. CDR3 length: 14 amino acids. Germline-derived CDR1 and CDR2 are SNHLY and FYNNEI. CDR3 region: CASSLGQGVSGYTF. Written as DNA, the CDR3 is TGTGCCAGCAGTTTGGGACAGGGGGTGTCTGGCTACACCTTC.

V and J are TRBV27 and TRBJ2-7, with 11 positions matching TRBD2. CDR1 is MNHEY, CDR2 SMNVEV, per germline (reference sequence). The CDR3 covers 15 residues. The ends lost 4 bases at V and 5 bases at J; junction bases unmatched: 7. This chain's CDR3 is CASSSLAGGRHEQYF. The CDR3 DNA is TGTGCCAGCAGTTCCTTAGCGGGAGGGCGACACGAGCAGTACTTC.

The V call is TRBV30, the J call TRBJ1-6; possible D gene TRBD1, 6 bases. The CDR3 runs to 16 residues. Germline V gives CDR1 GTSNPN, CDR2 SVGIG (reference sequence). V lost 3 bases to trimming and J lost 9 bases, with 21 bases between them. CDR3 nucleotide sequence: TGTGCCTGGAGAAAGACCGGGACAACATTCCGTTCACCCCTCCACTTT. Translation gives CAWRKTGTTFRSPLHF.

CDR3 protein: CASSQQGTEAFF. DNA of the CDR3: TGTGCCAGCAGCCAACAGGGCACTGAAGCTTTCTTT. V and J are TRBV11-1 and TRBJ1-1; D is possibly TRBD1 (6 bases). The V end was cut by 5 bases, the J end by 4 bases, with 8 bases between. Germline-derived CDR1 and CDR2 are SGHAT and FQDESV (reference sequence). This CDR3 region has 12 residues.

This clone showed up just once. This chain uses TRBV12-5 with TRBJ2-3; D possibly corresponds to TRBD2 (6 bases). V was trimmed by 1 base and J by 3 bases, leaving 11 bases between them. The CDR3 is 15 residues long. Germline assignment: CDR1 LGHNT and CDR2 FRNRAP. In nucleotides, the CDR3 is TGTGCTAGTGGTTTGGGGACCGGGAGTACAGATACGCAGTATTTT. This codes for CASGLGTGSTDTQYF.

The J gene is TRBJ2-7, the V gene TRBV15; 11 bases are a match to TRBD1. Germline trimming cut 6 bases from V and 2 bases from J; bases unmatched to any gene: 0. Germline V CDR1 and CDR2: LNHNV, YYDKDF (reference sequence). The CDR3 runs to 13 residues. The DNA of the CDR3 is TGTGCCACCAGGGGACAGGGGGCCTACGAGCAGTACTTC. Translating it yields CATRGQGAYEQYF. The complete variable domain, with remaining parts taken from reference TRBV15 and TRBJ2-7, reads DAMVIQNPRYQVTQFGKPVTLSCSQTLNHNVMYWYQQKSSQAPKLLFHYYDKDFNNEADTPDNFQSRRPNTSFCFLDIRSPGLGDTAMYLCATRGQGAYEQYFGPGTRLTVT.

The chain uses TRBV18 and TRBJ2-3, with a possible D match to TRBD2 (5 bases). The V gene's germline CDR1 is KGHSH and CDR2 LQKENI. The CDR3 loop spans 15 amino acids. The ends were cut back, 4 bases at V and 2 bases at J, with 13 bases in the middle. DNA of the CDR3: TGTGCCAGCTCACAAAACGGGGTCTACACAGATACGCAGTATTTT. Translating gives CASSQNGVYTDTQYF.

The chain couples TRBV28 to TRBJ2-5; D not certain. The end of the DNA aligns better with TRBJ2-7, so the J call may be wrong. Germline-derived CDR1 and CDR2 are MDHEN and SYDVKM. This CDR3 spans 13 amino acids. The CDR3 DNA follows: TGTGCCAGCAGGGGCACCGCCTCCTACGAGCAGTACTTC. Protein: CASRGTASYEQYF.

The chain uses TRBV6-4 and TRBJ2-2; 10 nucleotides line up with TRBD1. With V trimmed by 6 bases and J by 6 bases, 4 bases remained unmatched. The CDR3 contains 14 residues. Germline V gives CDR1 MRHNA, CDR2 SNTAGT. The CDR3 loop is CASRTGGSAGELFF. The CDR3 DNA reads TGTGCCAGCAGGACAGGGGGCTCTGCCGGGGAGCTGTTTTTT.

The V call is TRBV19, the J call TRBJ2-5; TRBD1 agrees at 8 bases. CDR1 is LNHDA, CDR2 SQIVND, per germline (reference sequence). With 8 bases clipped from V and 5 bases from J, the junction kept 1 base outside the gene matches. The CDR3 extends over 11 amino acids. This CDR3 reads CASRDRETQYF. As DNA, the CDR3 is TGTGCCAGTCGGGACAGGGAGACCCAGTACTTC.

In its sample, this clone was seen once. The chain combines TRBV29-1 with TRBJ1-1; TRBD1 might be the D (5 bases). Germline CDR1 SQVTM, CDR2 ANQGSEA. There are 13 residues in the CDR3. The V and J ends lost 3 bases and 6 bases respectively, with 14 bases between them. This chain's CDR3 is CSVDSPGGAEAFF. As DNA, the CDR3 is TGCAGCGTTGATAGCCCGGGGGGGGCTGAAGCTTTCTTT.

V usage is TRBV5-4 and J usage is TRBJ1-1; 9 bases are a match to TRBD1. The V gene's germline CDR1 is SGHNT and CDR2 YYREEE (reference sequence). The length of the CDR3 is 15 residues. The V gene end was trimmed by 4 bases and the J gene end by 5 bases; junction bases not matched to a gene: 9. CDR3: CASSLQQGAYTEAFF. As DNA, the CDR3 is TGTGCCAGCAGCCTACAACAGGGGGCGTATACTGAAGCTTTCTTT. The complete variable domain, with remaining parts taken from reference TRBV5-4 and TRBJ1-1, reads ETGVTQSPTHLIKTRGQQVTLRCSSQSGHNTVSWYQQALGQGPQFIFQYYREEENGRGNFPPRFSGLQFPNYSSELNVNALELDDSALYLCASSLQQGAYTEAFFGQGTRLTVV.

This chain uses TRBV9 with TRBJ2-3; 10 bases align to TRBD1. Germline V lookup: CDR1 SGDLS, CDR2 YYNGEE. The CDR3 runs 16 residues. With 3 bases clipped from V and 5 bases from J, the junction kept 9 bases outside the gene matches. The CDR3 here is CASSETGGNSGDTQYF. In DNA, the CDR3 is TGTGCCAGCAGCGAGACAGGGGGCAATAGCGGAGATACGCAGTATTTT.

This chain joins TRBV4-1 and TRBJ1-4; TRBD1 matches at 10 bases. Per germline, CDR1 MGHRA and CDR2 YSYEKL. The junction had 9 bases not matched to a gene; V was cut back by 3 bases and J by 2 bases. There are 18 residues in the CDR3. CDR3 sequence: CASSHPRTGGWTNEKLFF. The CDR3 bases are TGCGCCAGCAGCCACCCCAGGACAGGGGGTTGGACTAATGAAAAACTGTTTTTT.

The chain carries TRBV5-1 and TRBJ2-3, with D possibly being TRBD1 (5 bases). The germline CDR1 and CDR2 sequences are SGHRS and YFSETQ. Trimming removed 2 bases from V and 4 bases from J, with 14 bases in between. This CDR3 comprises 15 residues. The DNA for the CDR3 is TGCGCCAGCAGCTTTGCAGGGAATTCTCCAGATACGCAGTATTTT. It specifies CASSFAGNSPDTQYF.

The gene calls are TRBV5-1 and TRBJ2-7; TRBD1 matches at 8 bases. V was clipped by 3 bases and J by 3 bases; unmatched bases: 11. This CDR3 is built from 16 residues. Germline CDR1 SGHRS, CDR2 YFSETQ. CDR3 loop: CASSWNEGQVFYEQYF. The CDR3 region has the DNA TGCGCCAGCAGCTGGAACGAGGGACAGGTCTTCTACGAGCAGTACTTC.

This sequence joins TRBV5-1 and TRBJ2-7; D is uncertain. The CDR3 runs 16 residues. The germline V gene has CDR1 SGHRS and CDR2 YFSETQ. V gave up 0 bases and J gave up 0 bases, with 13 bases separating them. CDR3 in amino acids: CASSLALNTYSYEQYF. CDR3 DNA sequence: TGCGCCAGCAGCTTGGCCTTAAACACTTACTCCTACGAGCAGTACTTC.

Here the CDR3 DNA reads TGTGCCAGCAGCCCTCGGACAGGGGGGAGTGAGCAGTTCTTC. It translates to CASSPRTGGSEQFF. This chain joins TRBV14 and TRBJ2-1; 10 bases align to TRBD1. V lost 4 bases, J lost 9 bases, and 6 bases stayed unmatched. This CDR3 is built from 14 residues. Germline CDR1 and CDR2: SGHDN and FVKESK. Using reference TRBV14 and TRBJ2-1 for the parts outside the CDR3, the full variable domain is EAGVTQFPSHSVIEKGQTVTLRCDPISGHDNLYWYRRVMGKEIKFLLHFVKESKQDESGMPNNRFLAERTGGTYSTLKVQPAELEDSGVYFCASSPRTGGSEQFFGPGTRLTVL.

The chain links TRBV29-1 to TRBJ1-1; D remains ambiguous. V was clipped by 6 bases and J by 4 bases, with 12 bases between them. CDR3 length: 12 residues. Germline lookup yields CDR1 SQVTM and CDR2 ANQGSEA. The chain's CDR3 is CSVQGLGTEAFF. CDR3 DNA sequence: TGCAGCGTACAAGGGCTGGGCACTGAAGCTTTCTTT.

This chain uses TRBV5-1 with TRBJ2-1, with D unclear. The CDR3 is made up of 12 amino acids. CDR1 SGHRS and CDR2 YFSETQ come from the germline V gene. V lost 0 bases to trimming and J lost 7 bases, with 5 bases between them. The CDR3 DNA is TGCGCCAGCAGCTTGGTGAGGAATGAGCAGTTCTTC. Protein product: CASSLVRNEQFF.